This T cell receptor beta chain comes out of a study of T cell therapy after organ transplantation. The protocol was immunoSEQ multiplex PCR, while the TCRdb copy is restricted to in-frame clones and leaves out a portion. Among fewer than 25,000 clones listed, around 83% were seen once. Indicated time point: 20-29 weeks after completion of therapy. Comment on this clone: Its target is unknown.

The input for sequencing was CD8+ T cells from blood, taken after autologous CMV-specific T cell therapy. This sequence originates from a human patient who had received a solid organ transplant and had CMV disease. Some T cells may be the graft donor's.

As DNA, the CDR3 is TGCGCCAGCAGCCAAGATCGACAGATCTATGGCTACACCTTC. Residues: CASSQDRQIYGYTF. V gene TRBV4-3 combines with J gene TRBJ1-2, with D possibly being TRBD1 (5 bases). Trimming cost V 0 bases and J 4 bases, with 9 bases left between them. Germline CDR1 and CDR2: LGHNA and YSLEER. The CDR3 runs to 14 residues.